The clone carrying this T cell receptor (beta chain) was recorded at least ten times. Its target is unknown. The sample belongs to a study of T cells after yellow fever vaccination. Germline lookup yields CDR1 SGHDT and CDR2 YYEEEE. V lost 9 bases to trimming and J lost 7 bases, with 19 bases between them. This CDR3 spans 14 amino acids. General observations from the study: There was a small share of clonotypes that showed up in both the CD4 and CD8 compartments.

TCRdb recomputed calls from the 5' RACE reads with MiXCR, one row per CDR3 protein. Here the sample spans around 320,000 distinct CDR3 sequences, 3.5% to 4.5% being singletons. The sample here was PBMCs, taken 15 days after the yellow fever booster vaccination. The receptor was isolated from a man between 18 and 29 years old who received the YFV17D yellow fever vaccine. J is TRBJ1-4 and V is TRBV5-6; the D is unclear. The DNA of the CDR3 is TGTGCCACCCACCGGCAAGGGCGGGGTGAAAAACTGTTTTTT. Its protein is CATHRQGRGEKLFF.